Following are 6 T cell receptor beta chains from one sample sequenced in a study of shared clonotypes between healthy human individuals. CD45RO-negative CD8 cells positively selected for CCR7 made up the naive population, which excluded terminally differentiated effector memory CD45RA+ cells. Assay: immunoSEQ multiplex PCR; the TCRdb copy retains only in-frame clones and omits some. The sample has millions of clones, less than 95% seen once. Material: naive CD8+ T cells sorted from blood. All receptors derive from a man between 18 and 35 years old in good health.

The CDR3 region is CASSLAGGDYGYTF. In DNA, the CDR3 is TGTGCCAGCAGCTTGGCAGGGGGGGACTATGGCTACACCTTC. The chain carries TRBV6-5 and TRBJ1-2; 7 bases match TRBD1. V was clipped by 6 bases and J by 3 bases; unmatched bases: 7. This CDR3 comprises 14 residues. CDR1 is MNHEY and CDR2 is SVGAGI in the germline V gene.

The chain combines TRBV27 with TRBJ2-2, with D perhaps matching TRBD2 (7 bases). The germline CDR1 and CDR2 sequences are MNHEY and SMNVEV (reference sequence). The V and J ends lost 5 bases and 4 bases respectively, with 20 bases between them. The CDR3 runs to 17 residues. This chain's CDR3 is CASSGGGGGRITGELFF. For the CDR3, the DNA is TGTGCCAGCAGTGGGGGGGGCGGGGGAAGGATCACCGGGGAGCTGTTTTTT.

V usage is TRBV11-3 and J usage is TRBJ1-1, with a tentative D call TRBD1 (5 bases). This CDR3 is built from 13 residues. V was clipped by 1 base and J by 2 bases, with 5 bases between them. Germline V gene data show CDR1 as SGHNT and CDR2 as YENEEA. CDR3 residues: CASSLGTNTEAFF. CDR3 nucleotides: TGTGCCAGCAGCTTAGGGACAAACACTGAAGCTTTCTTT. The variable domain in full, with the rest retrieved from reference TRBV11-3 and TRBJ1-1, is EAGVVQSPRYKIIEKKQPVAFWCNPISGHNTLYWYLQNLGQGPELLIRYENEEAVDDSQLPKDRFSAERLKGVDSTLKIQPAELGDSAVYLCASSLGTNTEAFFGQGTRLTVV.

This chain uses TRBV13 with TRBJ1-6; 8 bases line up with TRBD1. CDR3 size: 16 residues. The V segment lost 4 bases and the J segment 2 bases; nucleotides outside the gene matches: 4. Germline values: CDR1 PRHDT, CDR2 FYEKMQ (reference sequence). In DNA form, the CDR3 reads TGTGCCAGCAGCTGGACAGGGAACACCTATAATTCACCCCTCCACTTT. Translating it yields CASSWTGNTYNSPLHF.

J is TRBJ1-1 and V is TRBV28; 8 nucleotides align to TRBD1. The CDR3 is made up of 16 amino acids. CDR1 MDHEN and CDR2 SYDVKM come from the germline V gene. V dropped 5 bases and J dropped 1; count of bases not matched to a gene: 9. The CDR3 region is CASSQFFGQGNTEAFF. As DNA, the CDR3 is TGTGCCAGCAGTCAATTCTTCGGACAGGGGAACACTGAAGCTTTCTTT.

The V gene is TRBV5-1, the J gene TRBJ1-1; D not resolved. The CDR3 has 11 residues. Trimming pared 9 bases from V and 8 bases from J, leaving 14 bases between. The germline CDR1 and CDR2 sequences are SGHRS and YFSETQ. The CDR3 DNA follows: TGCGCCACCGCGCATGGCCCCGAAGCTTTCTTT. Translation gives CATAHGPEAFF.